The 32 T cell receptor beta chains below were found in one sample sequenced in a study of blood T cell repertoires in COVID-19. Repertoires were generated with immunoSEQ multiplex PCR, while TCRdb's copy carries only in-frame clones and drops some. The sample lists roughly 42,000 clones; around 91% were seen once. The sample consisted of peripheral blood. The receptors were sampled from a man aged 50-60 years with active COVID-19.

The V and J genes are TRBV7-9 and TRBJ2-3; 9 bases map to TRBD2. The CDR3 totals 17 residues. Germline CDR1 is SEHNR and CDR2 is FQNEAQ (reference sequence). Unmatched junction bases numbered 12, after V lost 6 bases and J lost 2 bases. Written as DNA, the CDR3 is TGTGCCAGCAGAACAGCCGCGACTAGCGGTTTCACAGATACGCAGTATTTT. Protein sequence: CASRTAATSGFTDTQYF.

The chain carries TRBV7-9 and TRBJ2-3; D is perhaps TRBD1 (5 bases). This CDR3 is built from 15 residues. Germline V CDR1 and CDR2: SEHNR, FQNEAQ (reference sequence). V was trimmed by 2 bases and J by 1 base, leaving 10 bases between them. CDR3 region: CASSLLLTGTDTQYF. DNA of the CDR3: TGTGCCAGCAGCTTACTGTTGACAGGCACAGATACGCAGTATTTT. Filled out from reference TRBV7-9 and TRBJ2-3, the complete variable domain reads DTGVSQNPRHKITKRGQNVTFRCDPISEHNRLYWYRQTLGQGPEFLTYFQNEAQLEKSRLLSDRFSAERPKGSFSTLEIQRTEQGDSAMYLCASSLLLTGTDTQYFGPGTRLTVL.

The chain has TRBV30 and TRBJ1-1; D perhaps matches TRBD1 (6 bases). Germline-derived CDR1 and CDR2 are GTSNPN and SVGIG (reference sequence). This CDR3 region has 13 residues. Trimming removed 1 base at V and 12 bases at J, with 18 bases between. CDR3 sequence: CAWSEQQGTRTFF. As DNA, the CDR3 is TGTGCCTGGAGTGAACAACAGGGAACAAGAACTTTCTTT.

In this sample, this clone turned up once. This chain joins TRBV10-1 and TRBJ2-1; D is undetermined. Germline V lookup: CDR1 WNHNN, CDR2 SYGVQD (reference sequence). The CDR3 has 15 residues. The V end was cut by 0 bases, the J end by 0 bases, with 6 bases between. The CDR3 protein is CASSESRSSYNEQFF. CDR3 DNA sequence: TGCGCCAGCAGTGAGTCAAGGAGCTCCTACAATGAGCAGTTCTTC.

This clone was observed a single time. V gene TRBV4-1 combines with J gene TRBJ1-1; tentatively, D is TRBD1 (5 bases). Trimming took off 4 bases at V and 1 base at J, with 10 bases between the two ends. Germline lookup yields CDR1 MGHRA and CDR2 YSYEKL. The length of the CDR3 is 14 residues. DNA for the CDR3: TGCGCCAGCAGCCGGGGGGAGAGGAACACTGAAGCTTTCTTT. Translated, it gives CASSRGERNTEAFF.

This sequence joins TRBV3-1 (or the pseudogene TRBV3-2) and TRBJ1-1; the match to TRBD1 covers 7 bases. Germline CDR1 reads LGHDT; CDR2 reads YNNKEL (reference sequence). The junction had 1 base not matched to a gene; V was cut back by 1 base and J by 8 bases. The CDR3 is made up of 12 amino acids. The CDR3 region is CASSQGDREAFF. DNA of the CDR3: TGTGCCAGCAGCCAAGGGGACAGAGAAGCTTTCTTT.

The rearrangement links TRBV6-2 or TRBV6-3 to TRBJ2-3; 9 bases map to TRBD1. The CDR3 sequence is 17 residues long. The V and J ends lost 2 bases and 3 bases, in that order; junction bases with no gene match: 9. From germline, CDR1 is MNHEY and CDR2 SVGEGT. The CDR3: CASSYPTTQGATDTQYF. The CDR3 DNA sequence: TGTGCCAGCAGTTACCCAACAACACAGGGGGCAACAGATACGCAGTATTTT.

This clone came up once. This CDR3 reads CASSGQQGLDGYTF. The CDR3 region has the DNA TGTGCCAGCAGCGGCCAACAGGGTTTGGATGGCTACACCTTC. The chain recombines TRBV9 with TRBJ1-2, with D possibly TRBD1 on 6 matching bases. The CDR3 covers 14 residues. CDR1 and CDR2 from the germline V gene are SGDLS and YYNGEE. The V gene lost 3 bases and the J gene lost 6 bases, with 15 bases spanning the gap. The full variable domain, in which reference TRBV9 and TRBJ1-2 provide the parts outside the CDR3, is DSGVTQTPKHLITATGQRVTLRCSPRSGDLSVYWYQQSLDQGLQFLIQYYNGEERAKGNILERFSAQQFPDLHSELNLSSLELGDSALYFCASSGQQGLDGYTFGSGTRLTVV.

V usage is TRBV2 and J usage is TRBJ1-5, with a tentative D call TRBD1 (5 bases). The germline V gene has CDR1 SNHLY and CDR2 FYNNEI. The CDR3 spans 15 residues. V shed 6 bases and J shed 2 bases, with 14 bases lying between them. CDR3: CASRDSTARNQPQHF. The CDR3 region has the DNA TGTGCCAGCAGGGATTCGACAGCGCGCAATCAGCCCCAGCATTTT.

The chain has TRBV7-3 and TRBJ2-2, with D possibly TRBD2 on 5 matching bases. CDR1 is SGHTA, CDR2 FQGTGA, per germline. Trimming took off 4 bases at V and 5 bases at J, with 11 bases between the two ends. The CDR3 length is 14 residues. The CDR3, as DNA: TGTGCCAGCAGCTCTTTAAGCGGAACCGGGGAGCTGTTTTTT. Encoded protein: CASSSLSGTGELFF.

The chain employs TRBV29-1 and TRBJ2-6, with 9 bases that match TRBD1. Germline assignment: CDR1 SQVTM and CDR2 ANQGSEA. The ends lost 4 bases at V and 0 bases at J; junction bases unmatched: 7. The length of the CDR3 is 17 residues. CDR3 region: CSVARQGGNSGANVLTF. CDR3 nucleotides: TGCAGCGTTGCGCGACAGGGGGGAAACTCTGGGGCCAACGTCCTGACTTTC.

This chain uses TRBV2 with TRBJ2-1, with D tentatively TRBD2 (7 bases). V lost 8 bases, J lost 11 bases, and 16 bases lay in between. Germline CDR1 SNHLY, CDR2 FYNNEI. CDR3 length equals 12 residues. The CDR3 coding sequence is TGTGCCAGCTTCCAGCCGGGGGGCAAGCAGTTCTTC. Protein product: CASFQPGGKQFF.

This chain links TRBV7-9 with TRBJ1-2; the D is unclear. CDR1 is SEHNR and CDR2 is FQNEAQ in the germline V gene (reference sequence). Trimming shortened V by 5 bases and J by 4 bases, and 14 bases separated the two germline ends. The length of the CDR3 is 14 residues. In DNA form, the CDR3 reads TGTGCCAGCAGCCCCCCGGGTGCAACCTATGGCTACACCTTC. It is translated as CASSPPGATYGYTF.

This clone appeared once. The chain uses TRBV6-5 and TRBJ1-2, with D uncertain. V was clipped by 0 bases and J by 4 bases, with 9 bases between them. The germline CDR1 and CDR2 sequences are MNHEY and SVGAGI. The CDR3 covers 14 residues. The CDR3 loop reads CASSYSGSAYGYTF. The CDR3 nucleotides are TGTGCCAGCAGTTACTCTGGGAGCGCCTATGGCTACACCTTC.

This clone was seen once. The rearrangement joins TRBV12-3 or TRBV12-4 to TRBJ1-2, with 12 bases that match TRBD1. The CDR3 is 13 amino acids. J lost 7 bases, V lost 3 bases, and 0 bases had no gene match. The CDR3 region has the DNA TGTGCCAGCAGTTTGGGACAGGGGGCTGGCTACACCTTC. Its translation is CASSLGQGAGYTF.

A few counts support this clone. Here the CDR3 reads CASGFHRLFGNTIYF. In DNA form, the CDR3 reads TGTGCTAGTGGTTTCCACAGGTTGTTTGGAAACACCATATATTTT. The V and J genes are TRBV12-5 and TRBJ1-3; D is possibly TRBD1 (5 bases). V lost 3 bases to trimming and J lost 3 bases, with 12 bases between them. Germline V gene data show CDR1 as LGHNT and CDR2 as FRNRAP. This CDR3 region has 15 residues.

In its sample, this clone was seen once. V and J are TRBV3-1 (or the pseudogene TRBV3-2) and TRBJ1-2, with 7 bases fitting TRBD1. The CDR3 consists of 13 residues. CDR1 is LGHDT, CDR2 YNNKEL, per germline (reference sequence). After removal of 3 bases from V and 4 bases from J, the junction contained 2 bases not matched to a gene. The CDR3 DNA reads as TGTGCCAGCAGCCAGGGACAGCTCTATGGCTACACCTTC. It translates to CASSQGQLYGYTF.

The chain is built from TRBV27 and TRBJ2-1, with no clear D. This CDR3 is 14 amino acids long. Per the germline V gene, CDR1 is MNHEY and CDR2 is SMNVEV (reference sequence). V shed 8 bases and J shed 8 bases, with 19 bases lying between them. The CDR3 reads CASAPFWAGDEQFF. The CDR3 nucleotides are TGTGCCAGCGCCCCGTTTTGGGCTGGCGATGAGCAGTTCTTC.

Only a few counts were recorded for this clone. The rearrangement uses TRBV7-8 and TRBJ1-6; perhaps TRBD1 as D (6 bases). The CDR3 totals 18 residues. The ends were cut back, 5 bases at V and 8 bases at J, with 25 bases in the middle. CDR1 SGHVS and CDR2 FQNEAQ come from the germline V gene. The CDR3 loop is CASSRRTTGNRADSPLHF. The CDR3 bases are TGTGCCAGCAGCCGACGAACCACAGGGAACAGGGCCGATTCACCCCTCCACTTT.

This chain uses TRBV27 with TRBJ1-1, with a tentative D call TRBD1 (5 bases). The CDR3 length is 15 residues. The V end was cut by 3 bases, the J end by 7 bases, with 18 bases between. The germline V gene encodes CDR1 MNHEY and CDR2 SMNVEV (reference sequence). CDR3 DNA: TGTGCCAGCAGTTTCGGGGGTTCCCCCTGGGTTGAAGCTTTCTTT. Translation gives CASSFGGSPWVEAFF.

J is TRBJ2-4 and V is TRBV5-1; D not resolved. This CDR3 is built from 13 residues. Between the trimmed V and J ends, which lost 0 bases and 8 bases, there was a span of 9 bases. Germline V gene sequence: CDR1 SGHRS, CDR2 YFSETQ. CDR3 DNA: TGCGCCAGCAGCTTGGCCGGGTTTGACATTCAGTACTTC. It specifies CASSLAGFDIQYF.

The chain couples TRBV4-1 to TRBJ2-5; 7 positions agree with TRBD2. Germline V gene lookup returns CDR1 MGHRA and CDR2 YSYEKL. This CDR3 is built from 18 residues. Trimming at V came to 0 bases and at J to 4 bases, leaving 14 bases not matched to a gene. CDR3 residues: CASSQDPLSSGDRETQYF. In nucleotides, the CDR3 is TGCGCCAGCAGCCAAGATCCCTTGTCAAGCGGGGACCGAGAGACCCAGTACTTC.

The chain recombines TRBV7-8 with TRBJ2-7; tentative D call: TRBD2 (5 bases). The V end was cut by 2 bases, the J end by 2 bases, with 13 bases between. This CDR3 has 15 residues. Germline CDR1 reads SGHVS; CDR2 reads FQNEAQ. This CDR3 is CASSLSGLNTYEQYF. The CDR3 DNA reads as TGTGCCAGCAGCTTAAGCGGCCTTAACACCTACGAGCAGTACTTC.

The genes are TRBV6-5 and TRBJ1-5; maybe TRBD1 (6 bases). Germline V gene lookup returns CDR1 MNHEY and CDR2 SVGAGI. V dropped 5 bases and J dropped 5 bases, with 10 bases sitting between them. This CDR3 has 13 residues. DNA for the CDR3: TGTGCCAGCAGTCGGACAGACTATCAGCCCCAGCATTTT. This gives the protein CASSRTDYQPQHF.

This clone was counted once. The genes are TRBV6-6 and TRBJ1-2, with 7 bases fitting TRBD1. Germline values: CDR1 MNHNY, CDR2 SVGAGI (reference sequence). With 8 bases clipped from V and 4 bases from J, the junction kept 1 base outside the gene matches. The CDR3 spans 11 residues. CDR3 DNA sequence: TGTGCCAGCCGGGACAGCTATGGCTACACCTTC. Amino acids: CASRDSYGYTF.

The chain joins TRBV30 to TRBJ1-2, with 8 bases matching TRBD1. V lost 3 bases to trimming and J lost 3 bases; unmatched junction nucleotides: 18. There are 18 residues in the CDR3. The germline V gene has CDR1 GTSNPN and CDR2 SVGIG (reference sequence). CDR3 amino acids: CAWRAGGMMEPLYYGYTF. Here the CDR3 DNA reads TGTGCCTGGAGAGCAGGGGGCATGATGGAACCCCTATACTATGGCTACACCTTC. Using reference TRBV30 and TRBJ1-2 for the parts outside the CDR3, the full variable domain is SQTIHQWPATLVQPVGSPLSLECTVEGTSNPNLYWYRQAAGRGLQLLFYSVGIGQISSEVPQNLSASRPQDRQFILSSKKLLLSDSGFYLCAWRAGGMMEPLYYGYTFGSGTRLTVV.

This clone showed up just once. This sequence joins TRBV10-3 and TRBJ1-2, with D possibly matching TRBD1 (6 bases). V was clipped by 8 bases and J by 8 bases, with 24 bases between them. The CDR3 sequence is 15 residues long. Germline V gene data show CDR1 as ENHRY and CDR2 as SYGVKD. CDR3 loop: CAIAGGQGTLSGYTF. The CDR3 bases are TGTGCCATCGCCGGCGGGCAGGGGACGCTGTCAGGCTACACCTTC.

J is TRBJ1-6 and V is TRBV30; D gene uncertain. Trimming left V 3 bases short and J 0 bases short, with 9 bases between. The CDR3 runs to 15 residues. In germline, CDR1 is GTSNPN, CDR2 SVGIG (reference sequence). For the CDR3, the DNA is TGTGCCTGGAGCTTAACGAGCTCCTATAATTCACCCCTCCACTTT. Translation: CAWSLTSSYNSPLHF.

V usage is TRBV18 and J usage is TRBJ2-3; perhaps TRBD1 as D (5 bases). Per the germline V gene, CDR1 is KGHSH and CDR2 is LQKENI. The CDR3 is 16 residues long. V shed 6 bases and J shed 3 bases, with 19 bases lying between them. CDR3 sequence: CASSLKPGKYTDTQYF. CDR3 DNA: TGTGCCAGCTCCCTAAAGCCAGGGAAATATACAGATACGCAGTATTTT.

The chain recombines TRBV5-1 with TRBJ2-1; 8 bases align to TRBD1. In germline, CDR1 is SGHRS, CDR2 YFSETQ. The CDR3 length is 15 residues. The ends lost 6 bases at V and 3 bases at J; junction bases unmatched: 8. CDR3 bases: TGCGCCAGCAATTCAGGGGGCACGGGCTACAATGAGCAGTTCTTC. Translated: CASNSGGTGYNEQFF.

V and J are TRBV18 and TRBJ2-1, with 11 positions matching TRBD1. There are 15 residues in the CDR3. Germline values: CDR1 KGHSH, CDR2 LQKENI. Trimming took 4 bases from V and 5 from J; bases not matched to a gene: 4. CDR3 region: CASSRTGGADNEQFF. CDR3 DNA sequence: TGTGCCAGCTCACGGACAGGGGGCGCCGACAATGAGCAGTTCTTC.

This chain joins TRBV11-2 and TRBJ2-3, with D unclear. The CDR3 is 13 amino acids. V was cut by 1 base and J by 6 bases, with 8 bases left in between. Germline CDR1 is SGHAT and CDR2 is FQNNGV. The CDR3 is CASSLGAIDTQYF. Here the CDR3 DNA reads TGTGCCAGCAGCTTAGGTGCGATCGATACGCAGTATTTT.